This entry lists 14 T cell receptor beta chains sequenced from one sample in a study of blood T cell repertoires in COVID-19. Some clones are missing from TCRdb's copy, which holds only in-frame ones; the method was immunoSEQ multiplex PCR. Of about 62,000 clones in the sample, roughly nine tenths were seen once. Sequencing was done on a sample of peripheral blood. These receptors were obtained from a woman between 55 and 75 years old with COVID-19, enrolled during active disease.

The chain combines TRBV11-3 with TRBJ2-7, with D uncertain. Trimming removed 3 bases from V and 3 bases from J, with 9 bases in between. The CDR3 totals 13 residues. The germline V gene encodes CDR1 SGHNT and CDR2 YENEEA. CDR3 sequence (DNA): TGTGCCAGCAGCTTTGAGACACTCTACGAGCAGTACTTC. Translating it yields CASSFETLYEQYF. Full variable domain (rest looked up from reference TRBV11-3 and TRBJ2-7): EAGVVQSPRYKIIEKKQPVAFWCNPISGHNTLYWYLQNLGQGPELLIRYENEEAVDDSQLPKDRFSAERLKGVDSTLKIQPAELGDSAVYLCASSFETLYEQYFGPGTRLTVT.

V and J are TRBV6-2 or TRBV6-3 and TRBJ2-7; possible D gene TRBD1, 6 bases. Germline V CDR1 and CDR2: MNHEY, SVGEGT. The CDR3 spans 13 residues. The ends were cut back, 2 bases at V and 3 bases at J, with 8 bases in the middle. The CDR3 region is CASSYGRGYEQYF. The DNA of the CDR3 is TGTGCCAGCAGTTACGGCAGGGGCTACGAGCAGTACTTC.

On this clone: The sample has other DNA sequences that encode this CDR3 too. The rearrangement joins TRBV19 to TRBJ1-5, with a possible D match to TRBD1 (6 bases). CDR3 length equals 13 residues. Germline assignment: CDR1 LNHDA and CDR2 SQIVND (reference sequence). Trimming stripped 6 bases from V and 4 bases from J, with 10 bases between. The CDR3 region has the DNA TGTGCCAGTAGCCTGACAGGTAATCAGCCCCAGCATTTT. Its protein product is CASSLTGNQPQHF.

This clone appeared a single time. The genes are TRBV4-1 and TRBJ2-6, with 8 bases identical to TRBD1. After removal of 0 bases from V and 2 bases from J, the junction contained 6 bases not matched to a gene. This CDR3 spans 18 amino acids. Germline values: CDR1 MGHRA, CDR2 YSYEKL. DNA for the CDR3: TGCGCCAGCAGCCAAGATCAGGACAGGGTAGCTGGGGCCAACGTCCTGACTTTC. It encodes CASSQDQDRVAGANVLTF.

The V call is TRBV7-3, the J call TRBJ1-1, with D perhaps matching TRBD1 (6 bases). Per the germline V gene, CDR1 is SGHTA and CDR2 is FQGTGA. V gave up 3 bases and J gave up 2 bases, with 16 bases separating them. This CDR3 contains 16 residues. This CDR3 is CASSLEQGFGNTEAFF. The CDR3 DNA is TGTGCCAGCAGCTTGGAACAGGGTTTTGGAAACACTGAAGCTTTCTTT.

The chain combines TRBV28 with TRBJ1-2, with 9 bases fitting TRBD1. The V gene end was trimmed by 4 bases and the J gene end by 4 bases; junction bases not matched to a gene: 7. Germline lookup yields CDR1 MDHEN and CDR2 SYDVKM. The CDR3 length is 15 residues. The CDR3 protein is CASSSYPGQGYGYTF. The CDR3 bases are TGTGCCAGCAGTTCCTACCCGGGACAGGGCTATGGCTACACCTTC.

The chain carries TRBV7-9 and TRBJ1-1, with TRBD1 as a possible D gene (5 bases). The CDR3 is 14 amino acids. Germline CDR1 reads SEHNR; CDR2 reads FQNEAQ (reference sequence). Trimming cost V 3 bases and J 1 base, with 9 bases left between them. The DNA of the CDR3 is TGTGCCAGCAGCTTGGACACCCGGAACACTGAAGCTTTCTTT. Its translation: CASSLDTRNTEAFF.

The rearrangement joins TRBV9 to TRBJ2-7; possible D gene TRBD2, 5 bases. The CDR3 extends over 13 amino acids. Germline-derived CDR1 and CDR2 are SGDLS and YYNGEE. Trimming stripped 4 bases from V and 1 base from J, with 9 bases between. The CDR3: CASSRRSSYEQYF. CDR3 bases: TGTGCCAGCAGCCGGAGGTCTTCCTACGAGCAGTACTTC.

This chain connects TRBV6-5 to TRBJ1-2, with 7 bases that match TRBD1. Per the germline V gene, CDR1 is MNHEY and CDR2 is SVGAGI. V lost 5 bases to trimming and J lost 1 base; unmatched junction nucleotides: 1. The CDR3 sequence is 13 residues long. Here the CDR3 reads CASSRQGNYGYTF. The CDR3 bases are TGTGCCAGCAGTCGACAGGGTAACTATGGCTACACCTTC.

This clone was seen a handful of times. The J gene is TRBJ1-5, the V gene TRBV7-9; no reliable D call. V dropped 5 bases and J dropped 1 base, with 12 bases sitting between them. Germline V lookup: CDR1 SEHNR, CDR2 FQNEAQ (reference sequence). This CDR3 is built from 15 residues. The CDR3 DNA follows: TGTGCCAGCAGCCCCCCTGGGGAGAGCAATCAGCCCCAGCATTTT. Translation gives CASSPPGESNQPQHF.

The chain combines TRBV10-3 with TRBJ2-1; 9 positions agree with TRBD1. The CDR3 runs 15 residues. CDR1 ENHRY and CDR2 SYGVKD come from the germline V gene. J lost 4 bases, V lost 6 bases, and 7 bases had no gene match. Written as DNA, the CDR3 is TGTGCCATCAGGGAGGGACAGGGCGTTTACAATGAGCAGTTCTTC. As protein: CAIREGQGVYNEQFF.

This chain uses TRBV6-2 or TRBV6-3 with TRBJ2-5; 7 bases agree with TRBD1. V shed 6 bases and J 4 bases; nucleotides not matched to a gene: 5. Germline values: CDR1 MNHEY, CDR2 SVGEGT. This CDR3 contains 13 residues. The CDR3 here is CASSTYRGETQYF. The CDR3 DNA reads TGTGCCAGCAGCACCTACAGGGGAGAGACCCAGTACTTC.

The chain joins TRBV6-5 to TRBJ1-5; 8 nucleotides match TRBD1. The germline CDR1 and CDR2 sequences are MNHEY and SVGAGI. The CDR3 is 14 residues long. Trimming removed 5 bases from V and 5 bases from J; junction bases left unmatched: 5. Here the CDR3 DNA reads TGTGCCAGCAGTACCACAGGGGGATATCAGCCCCAGCATTTT. This gives the protein CASSTTGGYQPQHF.

The chain employs TRBV11-2 and TRBJ2-7, with 8 bases aligning to TRBD2. Germline assignment: CDR1 SGHAT and CDR2 FQNNGV. V was pared by 4 bases and J by 5 bases, with 7 bases of the junction left unmatched. CDR3 size: 14 residues. The chain's CDR3 is CASSSRAGVNEQYF. The CDR3 bases are TGTGCCAGCAGCTCACGAGCGGGAGTAAACGAGCAGTACTTC.